These 28 T cell receptor beta chains share one sample of origin, sequenced in a study of fetal regulatory T cell absence and autoimmunity. Produced via immunoSEQ multiplex PCR; TCRdb's table is partial and in-frame only. The sample lists some 87,000 clones, about 78% seen once, with 1.5% to 2.5% in the top ten. Sequences were obtained from pancreas tissue. The receptors stem from a male donor with IPEX syndrome.

The count of this clone is one. The chain links TRBV6-5 to TRBJ2-7; 7 bases are shared with TRBD2. Germline-derived CDR1 and CDR2 are MNHEY and SVGAGI. This CDR3 comprises 15 residues. V dropped 2 bases and J dropped 2; count of bases not matched to a gene: 6. This CDR3 is CASSYSGTETYEQYF. CDR3 nucleotides: TGTGCCAGCAGTTACAGCGGGACGGAGACCTACGAGCAGTACTTC.

The rearrangement links TRBV27 to TRBJ1-1; no clear D. Germline V CDR1 and CDR2: MNHEY, SMNVEV (reference sequence). The CDR3 is 14 amino acids. V was pared by 2 bases and J by 1 base, with 8 bases between. The CDR3 reads CASSLMVGNTEAFF. CDR3 sequence (DNA): TGTGCCAGCAGTTTAATGGTGGGGAACACTGAAGCTTTCTTT.

V and J are TRBV9 and TRBJ2-3; TRBD2 matches 14 bases. The CDR3 covers 16 residues. After removal of 2 bases from V and 5 bases from J, the junction contained 4 bases not matched to a gene. The germline gives CDR1 SGDLS, CDR2 YYNGEE. The CDR3 nucleotides read TGTGCCAGCAGCGTTGGACTAGCGGGAGGCGGAGATACGCAGTATTTT. It yields the protein CASSVGLAGGGDTQYF.

This chain uses TRBV10-3 with TRBJ2-7, with D tentatively TRBD2 (5 bases). CDR3 length: 15 residues. Germline CDR1 is ENHRY and CDR2 is SYGVKD. V lost 4 bases to trimming and J lost 0 bases, with 13 bases between them. CDR3 sequence reads: CAISVGGPSSYEQYF. CDR3 DNA: TGTGCCATCAGTGTGGGCGGGCCAAGCTCCTACGAGCAGTACTTC.

The chain links TRBV25-1 to TRBJ1-2, with D possibly being TRBD1 (5 bases). Trimming removed 2 bases from V and 0 bases from J, with 13 bases in between. The length of the CDR3 is 16 residues. Germline lookup yields CDR1 MGHDK and CDR2 SYGVNS. The CDR3 is CASSEAPKTANYGYTF. The CDR3 region has the DNA TGTGCCAGCAGTGAAGCCCCTAAGACAGCTAACTATGGCTACACCTTC.

The table lists this clone with a few counts. The genes are TRBV5-6 and TRBJ2-7; D remains ambiguous. The ends were cut back, 9 bases at V and 0 bases at J, with 16 bases in the middle. Germline loops: CDR1 SGHDT, CDR2 YYEEEE. The CDR3 runs to 14 residues. CDR3 residues: CAIPYWRSSYEQYF. CDR3 in DNA: TGTGCCATCCCGTACTGGCGGAGCTCCTACGAGCAGTACTTC.

The chain joins TRBV2 to TRBJ1-2; D is possibly TRBD1 (5 bases). CDR1 SNHLY and CDR2 FYNNEI come from the germline V gene. This CDR3 contains 15 residues. The V and J ends lost 1 base and 3 bases respectively, with 12 bases between them. This CDR3 reads CASSEVLGTYYGYTF. The CDR3 region has the DNA TGTGCCAGCAGTGAAGTGTTAGGGACCTACTATGGCTACACCTTC.

DNA of the CDR3: TGTGCCAGTAGTATCGATCGGACAGGGGATGAGATGAACACTGAAGCTTTCTTT. It is translated as CASSIDRTGDEMNTEAFF. This chain uses TRBV19 with TRBJ1-1, with 9 bases lining up with TRBD1. CDR3 length: 18 amino acids. Losses at the gene ends were 3 bases for V and 0 bases for J; bases not matched to a gene: 11. Looked up from germline, CDR1 is LNHDA and CDR2 is SQIVND (reference sequence).

This clone is labeled medium-sized (0.01 to 0.1%). This chain joins TRBV11-2 and TRBJ1-1; D is ambiguous. The CDR3 contains 13 residues. Germline V gives CDR1 SGHAT, CDR2 FQNNGV. V lost 0 bases to trimming and J lost 3 bases, with 5 bases between them. The CDR3 region has the DNA TGTGCCAGCAGCTTAGATCAGTACACTGAAGCTTTCTTT. Translated, it gives CASSLDQYTEAFF.

The rearrangement uses TRBV7-9 and TRBJ2-7, with a tentative D call TRBD2 (6 bases). The length of the CDR3 is 12 residues. Trimming shortened V by 4 bases and J by 6 bases, and 10 bases separated the two germline ends. CDR1 is SEHNR and CDR2 is FQNEAQ in the germline V gene (reference sequence). This CDR3 reads CASSYSGGEQYF. CDR3 nucleotides: TGTGCCAGCAGCTACTCCGGGGGCGAGCAGTACTTC.

In nucleotides, the CDR3 is TGTGCTAGTGGCCCTGGACTTTCCTACGAGCAGTACTTC. It specifies CASGPGLSYEQYF. The rearrangement links TRBV12-5 to TRBJ2-7; tentatively, D is TRBD2 (5 bases). This CDR3 region has 13 residues. CDR1 and CDR2 from the germline V gene are LGHNT and FRNRAP. The V end was cut by 6 bases, the J end by 1 base, with 10 bases between.

V gene TRBV28 combines with J gene TRBJ2-6; D is possibly TRBD1 (5 bases). The CDR3 covers 16 residues. V was clipped by 3 bases and J by 4 bases, with 13 bases between them. Germline CDR1 reads MDHEN; CDR2 reads SYDVKM. The CDR3 coding sequence is TGTGCCAGCAGTTTGGACACCCGAACCGGGGCCAACGTCCTGACTTTC. Residues: CASSLDTRTGANVLTF.

DNA of the CDR3: TGTGCCAGCAGCCTCCGACTAGCGGGGACCGGGGAGCTGTTTTTT. Protein sequence: CASSLRLAGTGELFF. The rearrangement links TRBV9 to TRBJ2-2; 11 nucleotides match TRBD2. The germline V gene encodes CDR1 SGDLS and CDR2 YYNGEE. This CDR3 is built from 15 residues. With 4 bases clipped from V and 5 bases from J, the junction kept 4 bases outside the gene matches. The full variable domain, completed using reference TRBV9 and TRBJ2-2, is DSGVTQTPKHLITATGQRVTLRCSPRSGDLSVYWYQQSLDQGLQFLIQYYNGEERAKGNILERFSAQQFPDLHSELNLSSLELGDSALYFCASSLRLAGTGELFFGEGSRLTVL.

This clone was detected once. The rearrangement links TRBV6-5 to TRBJ2-6, with a tentative D call TRBD1 (5 bases). V was pared by 0 bases and J by 4 bases, with 7 bases between. There are 15 residues in the CDR3. CDR1 is MNHEY and CDR2 is SVGAGI in the germline V gene. CDR3: CASSYSGLGANVLTF. CDR3 bases: TGTGCCAGCAGTTACTCGGGGCTCGGGGCCAACGTCCTGACTTTC.

The chain carries TRBV4-1 and TRBJ1-5, with TRBD1 matching 7 bases. Germline V gene data show CDR1 as MGHRA and CDR2 as YSYEKL. The CDR3 spans 15 residues. V was clipped by 3 bases and J by 2 bases; unmatched bases: 4. The CDR3 nucleotides are TGCGCCAGCAGCCAGAACAGGGGCCGCAATCAGCCCCAGCATTTT. Its translation is CASSQNRGRNQPQHF.

The chain couples TRBV7-2 to TRBJ1-5; D ambiguous. Germline V gene sequence: CDR1 SGHTA, CDR2 FQGNSA. With 0 bases removed from V and 0 bases from J, the gap between germline ends came to 6 bases. This CDR3 is 15 amino acids long. The CDR3 loop is CASSLAADSNQPQHF. For the CDR3, the DNA is TGTGCCAGCAGCTTAGCGGCGGATAGCAATCAGCCCCAGCATTTT.

V gene TRBV10-3 combines with J gene TRBJ2-7; TRBD2 matches at 16 bases. CDR1 and CDR2 from the germline V gene are ENHRY and SYGVKD. This CDR3 has 16 amino acids. Germline trimming cut 3 bases from V and 6 bases from J; bases unmatched to any gene: 5. The CDR3 loop reads CAISDPGTSGRAEQYF. Here the CDR3 DNA reads TGTGCCATCAGTGACCCGGGGACTAGCGGGAGGGCCGAGCAGTACTTC.

V gene TRBV11-2 combines with J gene TRBJ2-1; D is unclear. The V end lost 2 bases, the J end lost 3 bases, and 8 bases lay between the germline ends. The germline CDR1 and CDR2 sequences are SGHAT and FQNNGV. The CDR3 totals 14 residues. Here the CDR3 DNA reads TGTGCCAGCAGCTTACTCTTCAGCTACAATGAGCAGTTCTTC. As protein: CASSLLFSYNEQFF.

This clone was recorded only once. This chain uses TRBV5-1 with TRBJ2-3; 9 bases map to TRBD2. The germline V gene has CDR1 SGHRS and CDR2 YFSETQ. The CDR3 sequence is 15 residues long. The J segment lost 5 bases and the V segment lost 0 bases, leaving 4 bases of the junction unmatched. DNA of the CDR3: TGCGCCAGCAGCTTGGCTAGCGGGGCGCAAGATACGCAGTATTTT. This codes for CASSLASGAQDTQYF.

The V call is TRBV30, the J call TRBJ2-4; D is unclear. CDR3 length equals 14 residues. V dropped 0 bases and J dropped 0 bases, with 6 bases sitting between them. Germline V gene sequence: CDR1 GTSNPN, CDR2 SVGIG (reference sequence). CDR3 in DNA: TGTGCCTGGAGTGTACAGCTAGCCAAAAACATTCAGTACTTC. Protein sequence: CAWSVQLAKNIQYF.

The chain carries TRBV7-9 and TRBJ2-1, with D possibly matching TRBD2 (6 bases). Trimming removed 2 bases at V and 3 bases at J, with 17 bases between. CDR3 size: 17 residues. The germline gives CDR1 SEHNR, CDR2 FQNEAQ (reference sequence). CDR3 in DNA: TGTGCCAGCAGCTTATTTTACGGGAGCCTAAACTACAATGAGCAGTTCTTC. This sequence encodes CASSLFYGSLNYNEQFF.

This chain connects TRBV19 to TRBJ2-1, with TRBD1 identical over 10 bases. The CDR3 is made up of 15 amino acids. Germline-derived CDR1 and CDR2 are LNHDA and SQIVND (reference sequence). V gave up 3 bases and J gave up 10 bases; unmatched junction bases: 9. The CDR3 DNA reads as TGTGCCAGTAGTATCAATTCGGGACAGGGGATGGAGCAGTTCTTC. This translates into CASSINSGQGMEQFF.

The chain employs TRBV5-1 and TRBJ2-7, with D perhaps given as TRBD1 or TRBD2 (5 bases each). Germline V gene lookup returns CDR1 SGHRS and CDR2 YFSETQ. CDR3 length: 17 amino acids. V shed 0 bases and J shed 5 bases, with 21 bases lying between them. CDR3 DNA: TGCGCCAGCAGCTTGGAAGGGCTTTATGGGGGACCCAACGAGCAGTACTTC. Protein: CASSLEGLYGGPNEQYF.

This clone was recorded once. This chain links TRBV19 with TRBJ2-3, with D possibly TRBD1 on 5 matching bases. The V and J ends lost 4 bases and 0 bases respectively, with 14 bases between them. Germline V gene sequence: CDR1 LNHDA, CDR2 SQIVND (reference sequence). The CDR3 length is 16 residues. The CDR3 region is CASSTSQDMSTDTQYF. CDR3 nucleotide sequence: TGTGCCAGTAGTACCAGCCAGGACATGAGCACAGATACGCAGTATTTT.

CDR3 nucleotides: TGTGCCAGCAGCTACAGGGGACGGACTAATGAAAAACTGTTTTTT. Amino acids: CASSYRGRTNEKLFF. The genes are TRBV7-9 and TRBJ1-4, with 7 nucleotides matching TRBD1. Germline CDR1 is SEHNR and CDR2 is FQNEAQ (reference sequence). Germline trimming cut 4 bases from V and 2 bases from J; bases unmatched to any gene: 4. There are 15 residues in the CDR3.

CDR3 in amino acids: CASSVRDDYGYTF. CDR3 nucleotide sequence: TGTGCCAGCAGCGTTCGGGACGACTATGGCTACACCTTC. The rearrangement links TRBV9 to TRBJ1-2, with a possible D match to TRBD1 (5 bases). Germline V gene lookup returns CDR1 SGDLS and CDR2 YYNGEE. Trimming pared 2 bases from V and 3 bases from J, leaving 8 bases between. This CDR3 has 13 amino acids. The full variable domain, its missing parts supplied by reference TRBV9 and TRBJ1-2, is DSGVTQTPKHLITATGQRVTLRCSPRSGDLSVYWYQQSLDQGLQFLIQYYNGEERAKGNILERFSAQQFPDLHSELNLSSLELGDSALYFCASSVRDDYGYTFGSGTRLTVV.

The V call is TRBV10-3, the J call TRBJ1-1; D gene unclear. The V end was cut by 3 bases, the J end by 2 bases, with 7 bases between. Germline loops: CDR1 ENHRY, CDR2 SYGVKD. The CDR3 spans 13 residues. The CDR3 spells CAISDRDNTEAFF. CDR3 coding DNA: TGTGCCATCAGTGATAGAGATAACACTGAAGCTTTCTTT.

J is TRBJ2-1 and V is TRBV2, with 8 bases matching TRBD2. Trimming took 4 bases from V and 5 from J; bases not matched to a gene: 22. Germline CDR1 reads SNHLY; CDR2 reads FYNNEI. This CDR3 has 20 residues. The CDR3 coding sequence is TGTGCCAGCAGTGCCCCGCGAGGAGCGGGAGCACTCGTCTACAACAATGAGCAGTTCTTC. This gives the protein CASSAPRGAGALVYNNEQFF. The variable domain in full, with the rest retrieved from reference TRBV2 and TRBJ2-1, is EPEVTQTPSHQVTQMGQEVILRCVPISNHLYFYWYRQILGQKVEFLVSFYNNEISEKSEIFDDQFSVERPDGSNFTLKIRSTKLEDSAMYFCASSAPRGAGALVYNNEQFFGPGTRLTVL.